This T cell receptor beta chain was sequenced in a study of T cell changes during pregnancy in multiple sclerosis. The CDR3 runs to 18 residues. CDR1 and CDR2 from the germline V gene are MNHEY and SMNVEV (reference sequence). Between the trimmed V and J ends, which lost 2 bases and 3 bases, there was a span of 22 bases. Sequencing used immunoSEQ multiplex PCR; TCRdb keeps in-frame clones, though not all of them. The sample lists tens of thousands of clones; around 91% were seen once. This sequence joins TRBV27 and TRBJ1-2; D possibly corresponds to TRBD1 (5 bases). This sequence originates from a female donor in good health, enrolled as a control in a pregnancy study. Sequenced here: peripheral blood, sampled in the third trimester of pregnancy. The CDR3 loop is CASSLQQGRRKAYYGYTF. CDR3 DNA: TGTGCCAGCAGTTTACAGCAGGGCCGTCGGAAAGCCTACTATGGCTACACCTTC.